These T cell receptor beta chains were read from a single sample in a study of shared clonotypes between healthy human individuals. The assay was immunoSEQ multiplex PCR, and TCRdb's table has in-frame clones only and misses some. The sample consists of under 2.5 million clones, around 93% of them appearing once. The sequenced sample was naive CD4+ T cells from PBMCs. The origin of the receptors is a man aged 18-30 years in good health. Some clones in this sample may be carry-over from other donors' samples. The CDR3 runs from the conserved cysteine through the conserved F or W. Fields, in order: J gene, D gene, V gene, clone size, CDR3 protein, CDR3 DNA. The D gene is left open where the match is weak. Clone size, where shown, is once, few, many, or a class for clones that have expanded.

J gene: TRBJ2-1; D gene: .; V gene: TRBV7-3; clone size: .; CDR3 protein: CASSLLGQYNEQFF; CDR3 DNA: TGTGCCAGCAGCTTATTGGGTCAGTACAATGAGCAGTTCTTC
J gene: TRBJ1-2; D gene: TRBD1; V gene: TRBV6-1; clone size: .; CDR3 protein: CASSLADRVNGYTF; CDR3 DNA: TGTGCCAGCAGTCTAGCCGACAGGGTAAACGGCTACACCTTC
J gene: TRBJ2-5; D gene: TRBD2; V gene: TRBV4-1; clone size: .; CDR3 protein: CASSTSKAAGQETQYF; CDR3 DNA: TGCGCCAGCAGCACCTCCAAAGCAGCGGGACAAGAGACCCAGTACTTC
J gene: TRBJ1-1; D gene: .; V gene: TRBV11-1; clone size: .; CDR3 protein: CASSLVPLRGLNTEAFF; CDR3 DNA: TGTGCCAGCAGCTTAGTTCCGTTGCGAGGCTTGAACACTGAAGCTTTCTTT
J gene: TRBJ1-3; D gene: .; V gene: TRBV5-1; clone size: .; CDR3 protein: CASSQGLSSGNTIYF; CDR3 DNA: TGCGCCAGCAGCCAGGGGCTGAGCTCTGGAAACACCATATATTTT
J gene: TRBJ2-7; D gene: .; V gene: TRBV27; clone size: .; CDR3 protein: CASSRLGGSYEQYF; CDR3 DNA: TGTGCCAGCAGCAGACTAGGAGGTTCCTACGAGCAGTACTTC
J gene: TRBJ1-3; D gene: .; V gene: TRBV4-2; clone size: .; CDR3 protein: CASSQEEGNTIYF; CDR3 DNA: TGTGCCAGCAGCCAAGAGGAAGGAAACACCATATATTTT
J gene: TRBJ2-7; D gene: .; V gene: TRBV28; clone size: .; CDR3 protein: CASSRFYGGKQKSYEQYF; CDR3 DNA: TGTGCCAGCAGTCGATTCTATGGGGGGAAACAGAAATCGTACGAGCAGTACTTC
J gene: TRBJ2-7; D gene: TRBD2; V gene: TRBV18; clone size: .; CDR3 protein: CASSPRGGLADYSYEQYF; CDR3 DNA: TGTGCCAGCTCACCAAGGGGGGGACTAGCGGACTACTCCTACGAGCAGTACTTC
J gene: TRBJ1-1; D gene: TRBD1; V gene: TRBV6-1; clone size: .; CDR3 protein: CASSERQGADTEAFF; CDR3 DNA: TGTGCCAGCAGTGAAAGACAGGGGGCGGACACTGAAGCTTTCTTT
J gene: TRBJ1-3; D gene: .; V gene: TRBV5-4; clone size: .; CDR3 protein: CASSLSLRGQRGNTIYF; CDR3 DNA: TGTGCCAGCAGCTTGTCATTACGGGGGCAGCGAGGAAACACCATATATTTT
J gene: TRBJ1-1; D gene: TRBD1; V gene: TRBV7-2; clone size: .; CDR3 protein: CASSLSRTGGEAFF; CDR3 DNA: TGTGCCAGCAGCCTCTCCAGGACAGGCGGGGAAGCTTTCTTT
J gene: TRBJ1-5; D gene: .; V gene: TRBV9; clone size: few; CDR3 protein: CASSPGDISNQPQHF; CDR3 DNA: TGTGCCAGCAGCCCAGGGGACATTAGCAATCAGCCCCAGCATTTT
J gene: TRBJ1-4; D gene: .; V gene: TRBV5-4; clone size: .; CDR3 protein: CASSLGGARTNEKLFF; CDR3 DNA: TGTGCCAGCAGCTTGGGGGGGGCGCGAACTAATGAAAAACTGTTTTTT
J gene: TRBJ2-5; D gene: .; V gene: TRBV7-3; clone size: .; CDR3 protein: CASGSGAMGETQYF; CDR3 DNA: TGTGCCAGCGGGTCGGGAGCTATGGGAGAGACCCAGTACTTC
J gene: TRBJ2-2; D gene: .; V gene: TRBV15; clone size: .; CDR3 protein: CATSRGNRANTGELFF; CDR3 DNA: TGTGCCACCAGCAGAGGGAACCGGGCTAACACCGGGGAGCTGTTTTTT
J gene: TRBJ2-5; D gene: TRBD1; V gene: TRBV4-1; clone size: .; CDR3 protein: CASSQDWRQGLVWAQYF; CDR3 DNA: TGCGCCAGCAGCCAAGATTGGAGACAGGGATTGGTTTGGGCCCAGTACTTC
J gene: TRBJ2-3; D gene: .; V gene: TRBV10-1; clone size: .; CDR3 protein: CASSDSSSGTDTQYF; CDR3 DNA: TGCGCCAGCAGTGACTCTAGCTCTGGCACAGATACGCAGTATTTT
J gene: TRBJ2-2; D gene: .; V gene: TRBV14; clone size: .; CDR3 protein: CASSQVGGYTGELFF; CDR3 DNA: TGTGCCAGCAGCCAAGTGGGGGGTTACACCGGGGAGCTGTTTTTT
J gene: TRBJ1-1; D gene: .; V gene: TRBV7-9; clone size: few; CDR3 protein: CASSLALPGASEAFF; CDR3 DNA: TGTGCCAGCAGCTTAGCGCTCCCAGGGGCCAGTGAAGCTTTCTTT
J gene: TRBJ2-2; D gene: TRBD1; V gene: TRBV11-3; clone size: once; CDR3 protein: CASSSRGQGGNTGELFF; CDR3 DNA: TGTGCCAGCAGTTCACGTGGACAGGGAGGAAACACCGGGGAGCTGTTTTTT
J gene: TRBJ2-1; D gene: TRBD2; V gene: TRBV9; clone size: .; CDR3 protein: CASSVVSGSPHEQFF; CDR3 DNA: TGTGCCAGCAGCGTAGTTAGCGGGAGTCCTCATGAGCAGTTCTTC
J gene: TRBJ1-1; D gene: TRBD1; V gene: TRBV5-1; clone size: .; CDR3 protein: CASSLLGQGGTEAFF; CDR3 DNA: TGCGCCAGCAGCTTACTCGGACAGGGAGGCACTGAAGCTTTCTTT
J gene: TRBJ2-2; D gene: .; V gene: TRBV5-1; clone size: .; CDR3 protein: CASSLAWTRDGELFF; CDR3 DNA: TGCGCCAGCAGCTTGGCCTGGACCCGTGATGGGGAGCTGTTTTTT